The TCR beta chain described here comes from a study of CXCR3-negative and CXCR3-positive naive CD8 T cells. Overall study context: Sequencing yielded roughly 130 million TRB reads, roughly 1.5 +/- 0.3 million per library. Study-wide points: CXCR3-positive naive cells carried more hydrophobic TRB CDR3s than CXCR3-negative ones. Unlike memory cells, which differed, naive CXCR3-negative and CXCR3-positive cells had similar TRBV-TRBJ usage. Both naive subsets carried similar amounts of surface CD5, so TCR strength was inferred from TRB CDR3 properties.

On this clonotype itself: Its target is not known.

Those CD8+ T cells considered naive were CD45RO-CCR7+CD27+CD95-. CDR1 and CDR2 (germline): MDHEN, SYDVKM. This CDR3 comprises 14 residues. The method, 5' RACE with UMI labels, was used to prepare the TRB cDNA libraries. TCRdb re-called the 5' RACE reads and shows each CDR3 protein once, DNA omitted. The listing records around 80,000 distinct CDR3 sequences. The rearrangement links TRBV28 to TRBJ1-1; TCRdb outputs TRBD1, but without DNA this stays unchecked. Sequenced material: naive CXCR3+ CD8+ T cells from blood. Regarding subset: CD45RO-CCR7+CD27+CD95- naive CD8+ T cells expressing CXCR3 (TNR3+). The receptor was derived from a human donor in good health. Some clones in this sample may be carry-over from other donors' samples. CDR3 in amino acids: CASSILGEGTEAFF.